These T cell receptor beta chains were read from a single sample in a study of control samples from healthy donors and cancer patients. TCRdb keeps only in-frame clones here, not all; method: immunoSEQ multiplex PCR. The profile shows under 130,000 clones, around 89% of them singletons. Input material: PBMCs. The receptors come from a man aged 55 to 70 with lung cancer. CDR3s include the opening cysteine and the closing phenylalanine or tryptophan. The D gene is left open where the match is weak. Clone sizes are given selectively: once, few, many, or a class where the clone is expanded.

. . TRBJ1-4 TRBV6-4 TGTGCCAGCAGTGACCCCACGGACGTTAAGGGTGAAAAACTGTTTTTT CASSDPTDVKGEKLFF
. . TRBJ1-2 TRBV6-5 TGTGCCAGCAGTTCCCCGTTAGTTAACTATGGCTACACCTTC CASSSPLVNYGYTF
. TRBD1 TRBJ1-3 TRBV4-1 TGCGCCAGCAGTCATCCGGCACAGGGGCTATCTGGAAACACCATATATTTT CASSHPAQGLSGNTIYF
. TRBD1 TRBJ1-4 TRBV5-1 TGCGCCAGCAGCCCGACAGGGGGGAATGAAAAACTGTTTTTT CASSPTGGNEKLFF
. . TRBJ2-3 TRBV7-9 TGTGCCAGCACCGGCACAGATACGCAGTATTTT CASTGTDTQYF
. . TRBJ2-1 TRBV14 TGTGCCAGCAGCCAAGTGGGGCAGGGTTGGAATGAGCAGTTCTTC CASSQVGQGWNEQFF
. . TRBJ1-2 TRBV5-4 TGTGCCAACGCGATGGATAACTATGGCTACACCTTC CANAMDNYGYTF
few . TRBJ2-3 TRBV9 TGTGCCAGCAGCGTAGAGACAGGCTCTAGCACAGATACGCAGTATTTT CASSVETGSSTDTQYF
. TRBD1 TRBJ1-4 TRBV3-1/TRBV3-2 TGTGCCAGCAGCCAAGAAGGGACAGGGGCCACCTGGGTTAATGAAAAACTGTTTTTT CASSQEGTGATWVNEKLFF
. TRBD2 TRBJ2-3 TRBV4-2 TGTGCCAGCAGCCACGCTCTAGCGGGGGGGATCACAGATACGCAGTATTTT CASSHALAGGITDTQYF
many . TRBJ1-1 TRBV10-2 TGCGCCAGCAGTGAGTCGAGCTCGAGGGCCGAAGCTTTCTTT CASSESSSRAEAFF
. . TRBJ1-5 TRBV4-2 TGTGCCAGCAGCCAAGAGGGGATGGGGGGGTACAATCAGCCCCAGCATTTT CASSQEGMGGYNQPQHF
. TRBD2 TRBJ2-5 TRBV3-1/TRBV3-2 TGTGCCAGCAGTCGGACTAGCGGAACCCTAGTAGGAGAGACCCAGTACTTC CASSRTSGTLVGETQYF
. . TRBJ2-7 TRBV6-5 TGTGCCAGCAGTTATTTGACTAACTACGAGCAGTACTTC CASSYLTNYEQYF
. . TRBJ2-2 TRBV4-1 TGCGCCAGCAGCCAAGATTATCCACTTCTGGACGGGAACACCGGGGAGCTGTTTTTT CASSQDYPLLDGNTGELFF
. . TRBJ2-7 TRBV27 TGTGCCAGCAGTTTAGGCAGGGCGACCTACGAGCAGTACTTC CASSLGRATYEQYF
few TRBD1 TRBJ2-3 TRBV5-1 TGCGCCAGCAGCGAGGACAGGGCTACAGATACGCAGTATTTT CASSEDRATDTQYF
. . TRBJ1-5 TRBV2 TGTGCCAGCAGCCCCGCGGCGAGGATCAATCAGCCCCAGCATTTT CASSPAARINQPQHF
. . TRBJ2-3 TRBV6-4 TGTGCCAGCAGTGAACAGAGCACAGATACGCAGTATTTT CASSEQSTDTQYF
. . TRBJ1-1 TRBV10-2 TGCGCCAGCAGTGCATCAGGCACGAACACTGAAGCTTTCTTT CASSASGTNTEAFF
. TRBD1 TRBJ2-7 TRBV18 TGTGCCAGCTCACCTGGCCGGGACAGGGGAAACGAGCAGTACTTC CASSPGRDRGNEQYF
. . TRBJ1-1 TRBV12-3/TRBV12-4 TGTGCCAGCAGTCTGAGACGTGGCCCTGAAGCTTTCTTT CASSLRRGPEAFF
. . TRBJ1-6 TRBV7-2 TGTGCCAGCAGCGAACAGGTGTCAGTGAATTCACCCCTCCACTTT CASSEQVSVNSPLHF
. TRBD1 TRBJ1-1 TRBV18 TGTGCCAGCTCACCGGACCGGGACAGGGAAGCTTTCTTT CASSPDRDREAFF
. TRBD2 TRBJ2-4 TRBV10-3 TGTGCCATCAGTGCCCCCGGGGGGGGCAGGGGAACCAAAAACATTCAGTACTTC CAISAPGGGRGTKNIQYF
. . TRBJ1-1 TRBV4-2 TGTGCCAGCAGCCAAGTCATGAACACTGAAGCTTTCTTT CASSQVMNTEAFF
. TRBD2 TRBJ2-3 TRBV19 TGTGCCAGCAGTGAGGGAGCGGGGGGGTTCGTTACGCAGTATTTT CASSEGAGGFVTQYF
. . TRBJ1-1 TRBV7-9 TGTGCCAGCAGCTTCCGGAACGTTTTCGGTGAAGCTTTCTTT CASSFRNVFGEAFF
once TRBD1 TRBJ2-2 TRBV7-3 TGTGCCAGCAGCTTCCGAGGACAGGGGCCCGGGGAGCTGTTTTTT CASSFRGQGPGELFF
. . TRBJ2-3 TRBV5-6 TGTGCCAGCAGCTTCCACCAAGATACGCAGTATTTT CASSFHQDTQYF
. . TRBJ2-6 TRBV5-1 TGCGCCAGCAGCTTGGGAAGTCCCTCTGGGGCCAACGTCCTGACTTTC CASSLGSPSGANVLTF
many TRBD1 TRBJ2-1 TRBV6-4 TGTGCCAGCAGCGACAGGGCATTCACCTACAATGAGCAGTTCTTC CASSDRAFTYNEQFF
. TRBD1 TRBJ2-4 TRBV11-2 TGTGCCAGCAGCTCCGGGGGCAGGGGGCCACGGCTTCGGTACTTC CASSSGGRGPRLRYF
. . TRBJ1-5 TRBV4-1 TGCGCCAGCAGCCACATCATAGGAAGCAATCAGCCCCAGCATTTT CASSHIIGSNQPQHF
. TRBD1 TRBJ2-3 TRBV24-1 TGTGCCACCAGTGGATCACAGGGGGCGCGGAGCACAGATACGCAGTATTTT CATSGSQGARSTDTQYF
. . TRBJ1-1 TRBV18 TGTGCCAGCTCACCCAATAGGGGAGGAGTGAACACTGAAGCTTTCTTT CASSPNRGGVNTEAFF
. . TRBJ2-2 TRBV27 TGTGCCAGCAGTTTTTGGCTGAACACCGGGGAGCTGTTTTTT CASSFWLNTGELFF
. . TRBJ2-1 TRBV7-2 TGTGCCAGCAGCCCCCGGACGAGTATTCTGTTCTTC CASSPRTSILFF
. . TRBJ2-3 TRBV5-5 TGTGCCAGCAGCTCCTACAGGAATGAGGATACGCAGTATTTT CASSSYRNEDTQYF
. . TRBJ1-2 TRBV5-1 TGCGCCAGCAGCTTGTCACCGACCATACCCAACTATGGCTACACCTTC CASSLSPTIPNYGYTF
. . TRBJ2-2 TRBV6-4 TGTGCCAGCAGTGTATGGGGAGGAGCCGGGGAGCTGTTTTTT CASSVWGGAGELFF
. . TRBJ2-1 TRBV5-1 TGCGCCAGCAATACGAGGGCCACAACGATTAGTGAGCAGTTCTTC CASNTRATTISEQFF
. . TRBJ1-1 TRBV12-5 TGTGCTAGTGGTTTGGTGAACACTGAAGCTTTCTTT CASGLVNTEAFF
once TRBD1 TRBJ1-1 TRBV10-3 TGTGCCATCAGTGAGTCCGGGACAGGGATCCCTGAAGCTTTCTTT CAISESGTGIPEAFF
. . TRBJ1-3 TRBV9 TGTGCCAGCAGCGTAGCCGGAAACACCATATATTTT CASSVAGNTIYF
once . TRBJ2-1 TRBV4-1 TGCGCCAGCAGCGAAACGGGGGTACCATACAATGAGCAGTTCTTC CASSETGVPYNEQFF
. TRBD1 TRBJ2-7 TRBV6-1 TGTGCCAGCAGTGAAGAAGGGAGCAGGGGGAGCGAGCAGTACTTC CASSEEGSRGSEQYF
. TRBD1 TRBJ1-2 TRBV5-1 TGCGCCAGCAGCCCGTCGACAGGGGGCTATGGCTACACCTTC CASSPSTGGYGYTF
. TRBD1 TRBJ1-5 TRBV6-5 TGTGCCAGCAGCAAGGACAGGGCCGATCAGCCCCAGCATTTT CASSKDRADQPQHF
. . TRBJ1-5 TRBV12-3/TRBV12-4 TGTGCCAGCAGTTACAGCAATCAGCCCCAGCATTTT CASSYSNQPQHF
. . TRBJ1-6 TRBV10-2 TGCGCCAGCAGCTCCTTAGGGGGGGGAACGAATTCACCCCTCCACTTT CASSSLGGGTNSPLHF
once . TRBJ2-3 TRBV28 TGTGCCAGCAGTTTGGTGGTGAACAGAGCGCAGTATTTT CASSLVVNRAQYF
. . TRBJ2-1 TRBV7-7 TGTGCCAGCAGCGATCTAGGGGGGCGTACCTACAATGAGCAGTTCTTC CASSDLGGRTYNEQFF
. . TRBJ1-5 TRBV4-1 TGCGCCAGCAGCCAGCCCCACGATCAGCCCCAGCATTTT CASSQPHDQPQHF
once TRBD1 TRBJ1-4 TRBV7-2 TGTGCCAGCAGCTTGAGACCGGGACAGGGGGATGAAAAACTGTTTTTT CASSLRPGQGDEKLFF
. . TRBJ1-2 TRBV6-4 TGTGCCAGCAGCCTGTCCGCCGGCAACTATGGCTACACCTTC CASSLSAGNYGYTF
few . TRBJ1-2 TRBV5-1 TGCGCCAGCAGCTGGGAGGGGTCTGACTATGGCTACACCTTC CASSWEGSDYGYTF
. TRBD1 TRBJ1-6 TRBV6-5 TGTGCCAGCAGAGGACAGGTAGTTGGGGGGATCACCCTCCACTTT CASRGQVVGGITLHF
. . TRBJ1-1 TRBV2 TGTGCCAGCACAGGTGGCAGTCAGAACACTGAAGCTTTCTTT CASTGGSQNTEAFF
many TRBD1 TRBJ1-5 TRBV18 TGTGCCAGCTCAGGACAGGGAGGAAATCAGCCCCAGCATTTT CASSGQGGNQPQHF